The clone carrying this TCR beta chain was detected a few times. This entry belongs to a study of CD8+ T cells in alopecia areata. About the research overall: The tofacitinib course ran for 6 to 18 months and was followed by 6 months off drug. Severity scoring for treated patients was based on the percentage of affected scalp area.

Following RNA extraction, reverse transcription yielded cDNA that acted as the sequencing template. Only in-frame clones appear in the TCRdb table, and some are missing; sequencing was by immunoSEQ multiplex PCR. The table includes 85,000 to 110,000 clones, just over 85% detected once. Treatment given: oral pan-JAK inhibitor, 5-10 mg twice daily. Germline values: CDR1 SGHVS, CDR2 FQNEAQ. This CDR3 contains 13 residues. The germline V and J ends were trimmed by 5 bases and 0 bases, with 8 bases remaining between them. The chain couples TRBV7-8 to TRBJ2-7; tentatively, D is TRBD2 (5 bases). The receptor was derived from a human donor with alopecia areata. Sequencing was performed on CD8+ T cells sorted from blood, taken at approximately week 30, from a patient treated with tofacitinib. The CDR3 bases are TGTGCCAGCAGCCCGGGGAACTCCTACGAGCAGTACTTC. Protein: CASSPGNSYEQYF.